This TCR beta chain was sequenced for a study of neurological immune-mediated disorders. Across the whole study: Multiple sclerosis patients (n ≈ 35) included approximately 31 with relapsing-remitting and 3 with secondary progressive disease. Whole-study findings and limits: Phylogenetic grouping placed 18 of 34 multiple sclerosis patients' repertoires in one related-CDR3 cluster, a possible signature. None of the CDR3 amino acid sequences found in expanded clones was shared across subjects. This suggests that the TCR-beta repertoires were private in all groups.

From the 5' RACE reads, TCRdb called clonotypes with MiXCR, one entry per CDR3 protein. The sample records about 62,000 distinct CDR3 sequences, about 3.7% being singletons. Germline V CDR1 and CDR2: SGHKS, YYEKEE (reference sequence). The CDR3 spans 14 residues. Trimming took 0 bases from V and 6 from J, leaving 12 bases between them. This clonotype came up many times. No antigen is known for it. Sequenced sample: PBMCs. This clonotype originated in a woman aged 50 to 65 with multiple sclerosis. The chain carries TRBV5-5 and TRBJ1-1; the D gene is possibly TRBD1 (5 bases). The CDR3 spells CASSLGGRSAEAFF. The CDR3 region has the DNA TGTGCCAGCAGCTTGGGGGGCCGGAGCGCTGAAGCTTTCTTT.